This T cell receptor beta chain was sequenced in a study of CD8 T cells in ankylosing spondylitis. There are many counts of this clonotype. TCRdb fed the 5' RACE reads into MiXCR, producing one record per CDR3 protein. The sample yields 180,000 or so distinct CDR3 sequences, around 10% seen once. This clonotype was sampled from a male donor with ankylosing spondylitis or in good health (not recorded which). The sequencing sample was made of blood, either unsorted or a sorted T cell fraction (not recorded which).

CDR3 region: CASSSSGQSTDTQYF. The CDR3 DNA sequence: TGTGCCAGCAGTTCTAGCGGGCAGAGCACAGATACGCAGTATTTT. V is TRBV7-7 and J is TRBJ2-3, with 8 bases fitting TRBD2. Losses at the gene ends were 6 bases for V and 0 bases for J; bases not matched to a gene: 5. This CDR3 contains 15 residues. Germline lookup yields CDR1 SSHAT and CDR2 FNYEAQ (reference sequence).